This passage covers 10 T cell receptor beta chains from one sample sequenced in a study of cytomegalovirus exposure and HLA in healthy donors. Assay used: immunoSEQ multiplex PCR; TCRdb lists only in-frame clones, some missing. The sample lists roughly 43,000 clones; 92% were seen once. Sequences were obtained from PBMCs. The receptors originated from a man aged 18 to 29 in good health and CMV-seronegative.

V gene TRBV9 combines with J gene TRBJ2-1, with D perhaps TRBD1 (5 bases). The length of the CDR3 is 15 residues. CDR1 and CDR2 (germline): SGDLS, YYNGEE. Trimming took off 0 bases at V and 3 bases at J, with 10 bases between the two ends. CDR3 protein: CASSVGRGHYNEQFF. In DNA, the CDR3 is TGTGCCAGCAGCGTAGGTAGGGGTCACTACAATGAGCAGTTCTTC.

The sample holds one count of this clone. CDR3 DNA sequence: TGCGCCAGCAGCTTGAGTCCGGGGGGAAACATTCAGTACTTC. Encoded protein: CASSLSPGGNIQYF. This rearrangement joins TRBV5-1 to TRBJ2-4, with 7 bases aligning to TRBD2. After removal of 1 base from V and 6 bases from J, the junction contained 4 bases not matched to a gene. The germline V gene encodes CDR1 SGHRS and CDR2 YFSETQ. This CDR3 spans 14 amino acids.

The chain joins TRBV7-3 to TRBJ1-1, with a weak D call TRBD1 (6 bases). V was cut by 5 bases and J by 2 bases, with 12 bases left in between. Germline CDR1 is SGHTA and CDR2 is FQGTGA. CDR3 size: 14 residues. For the CDR3, the DNA is TGTGCCAGCAGCGCGACAGGACGAAACACTGAAGCTTTCTTT. This encodes CASSATGRNTEAFF.

The V call is TRBV28, the J call TRBJ2-2; 7 bases are shared with TRBD2. From germline, CDR1 is MDHEN and CDR2 SYDVKM. V lost 1 base and J lost 0; bases outside the gene matches: 11. The CDR3 runs 19 residues. CDR3 protein: CASSLLRRASGSNTGELFF. The CDR3, as DNA: TGTGCCAGCAGTTTATTAAGGAGGGCTAGCGGATCGAACACCGGGGAGCTGTTTTTT.

The chain has TRBV29-1 and TRBJ1-6; TRBD1 aligns across 9 bases. Germline trimming cut 5 bases from V and 7 bases from J; bases unmatched to any gene: 3. Per the germline V gene, CDR1 is SQVTM and CDR2 is ANQGSEA. This CDR3 comprises 13 residues. The CDR3 DNA follows: TGCAGCGTTCAGACAGGGGGAAATTCACCCCTCCACTTT. Translation gives CSVQTGGNSPLHF.

V gene TRBV19 combines with J gene TRBJ2-1, with D uncertain. Per the germline V gene, CDR1 is LNHDA and CDR2 is SQIVND (reference sequence). CDR3 length: 13 amino acids. Trimming shortened V by 1 base and J by 6 bases, and 7 bases separated the two germline ends. The DNA of the CDR3 is TGTGCCAGTAGTATAGGGTCTAGCAATGAGCAGTTCTTC. It is translated as CASSIGSSNEQFF.

The gene calls are TRBV13 and TRBJ1-2; no definite D call. The CDR3 loop spans 13 amino acids. V lost 0 bases and J 2 bases, leaving 4 bases between the germline ends. Germline CDR1 is PRHDT and CDR2 is FYEKMQ (reference sequence). The CDR3 loop reads CASSLGQNYGYTF. The DNA of the CDR3 is TGTGCCAGCAGCTTAGGACAGAACTATGGCTACACCTTC.

The J gene is TRBJ2-7, the V gene TRBV2; 10 bases match TRBD2. Germline values: CDR1 SNHLY, CDR2 FYNNEI. CDR3 length: 14 amino acids. Trimming cost V 3 bases and J 5 bases; bases outside gene matches: 4. DNA of the CDR3: TGTGCCAGCAGTGACACTAGCGGGAACGACGAGCAGTACTTC. Protein sequence: CASSDTSGNDEQYF.

The chain carries TRBV6-5 and TRBJ2-5; tentative D call: TRBD2 (6 bases). The CDR3 contains 14 residues. CDR1 MNHEY and CDR2 SVGAGI come from the germline V gene. Trimming took 5 bases from V and 1 from J, leaving 11 bases between them. CDR3 sequence (DNA): TGTGCCAGCAGTCGGGACTCCGCCCAAGAGACCCAGTACTTC. It yields the protein CASSRDSAQETQYF.

This chain joins TRBV7-6 and TRBJ2-1; TRBD2 aligns across 12 bases. The CDR3 spans 18 residues. The germline CDR1 and CDR2 sequences are SGHVS and FNYEAQ. With V trimmed by 0 bases and J by 3 bases, 6 bases remained unmatched. The CDR3 protein is CASSLAPGLAGNYNEQFF. CDR3 sequence (DNA): TGTGCCAGCAGCTTAGCGCCGGGACTAGCGGGTAACTACAATGAGCAGTTCTTC.